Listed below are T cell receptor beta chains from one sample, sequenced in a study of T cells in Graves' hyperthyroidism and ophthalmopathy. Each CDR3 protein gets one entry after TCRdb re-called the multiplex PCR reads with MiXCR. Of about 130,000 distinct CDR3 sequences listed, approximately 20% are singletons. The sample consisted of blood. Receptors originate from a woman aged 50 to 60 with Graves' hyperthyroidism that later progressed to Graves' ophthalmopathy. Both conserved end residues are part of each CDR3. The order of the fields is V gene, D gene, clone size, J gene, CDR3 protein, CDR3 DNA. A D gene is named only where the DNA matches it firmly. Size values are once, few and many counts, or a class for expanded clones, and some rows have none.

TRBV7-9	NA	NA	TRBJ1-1	CASSRDGTSSEAFF	TGTGCCAGCAGCAGAGACGGGACAAGCTCTGAAGCTTTCTTT
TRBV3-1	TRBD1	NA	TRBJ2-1	CASSRTDRGNNEQFF	TGTGCCAGCAGCCGGACCGACAGGGGGAACAATGAGCAGTTCTTC
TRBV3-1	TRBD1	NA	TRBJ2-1	CASSQGTGPYNEQFF	TGTGCCAGCAGCCAAGGGACAGGGCCCTACAATGAGCAGTTCTTC
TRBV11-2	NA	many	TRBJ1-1	CASSQSRYGLAFF	TGTGCCAGCAGCCAAAGCCGCTATGGCTTGGCTTTCTTT
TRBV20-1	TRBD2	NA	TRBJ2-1	CSARDYATSDSYNEQFF	TGCAGTGCTAGAGATTACGCCACTAGCGACTCCTACAATGAGCAGTTCTTC
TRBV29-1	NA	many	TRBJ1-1	CSVARQLGREAFF	TGCAGCGTTGCAAGACAGCTGGGAAGAGAAGCTTTCTTT
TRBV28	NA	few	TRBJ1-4	CASSFRAYEKLFF	TGTGCCAGCAGTTTCCGGGCCTATGAAAAACTGTTTTTT
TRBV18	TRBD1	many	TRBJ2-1	CASSRPGQLYNEQFF	TGTGCCAGCTCACGTCCGGGACAGCTCTACAATGAGCAGTTCTTC
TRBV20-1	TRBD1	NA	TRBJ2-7	CSAPDTGTGNYEQYF	TGCAGTGCCCCAGATACCGGGACAGGGAACTACGAGCAGTACTTC
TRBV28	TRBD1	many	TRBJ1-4	CASSKNTGTGEKLFF	TGTGCCAGCAGTAAAAACACCGGGACAGGGGAAAAACTGTTTTTT
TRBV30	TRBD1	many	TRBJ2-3	CAWTRTGGRDTQYF	TGTGCCTGGACCCGGACAGGGGGACGGGATACGCAGTATTTT
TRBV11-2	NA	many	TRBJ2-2	CASSLGPKGGELFF	TGTGCCAGCAGTTTAGGCCCTAAGGGCGGGGAGCTGTTTTTT
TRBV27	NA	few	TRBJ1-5	CASSPHNSNQPQHF	TGTGCCAGCAGTCCGCACAATAGCAATCAGCCCCAGCATTTT
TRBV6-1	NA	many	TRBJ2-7	CASSERPTGSYEQYF	TGTGCCAGCAGTGAACGCCCTACAGGATCCTACGAGCAGTACTTC
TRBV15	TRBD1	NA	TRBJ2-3	CATSRPDRVPDTQYF	TGTGCCACCAGCCGACCCGACAGGGTCCCAGATACGCAGTATTTT
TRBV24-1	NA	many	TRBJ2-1	CATSDFDRTYNEQFF	TGTGCCACCAGTGATTTCGACAGAACCTACAATGAGCAGTTCTTC
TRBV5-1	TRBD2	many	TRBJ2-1	CASSTSGSGYNEQFF	TGCGCCAGCAGTACTAGCGGGAGTGGCTACAATGAGCAGTTCTTC
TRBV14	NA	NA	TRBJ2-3	CASSQIFDTQYF	TGTGCCAGCAGCCAAATTTTCGATACGCAGTATTTT
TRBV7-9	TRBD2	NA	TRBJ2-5	CASSPEREGRVVETQYF	TGTGCCAGCAGCCCCGAGCGGGAGGGCCGAGTGGTGGAGACCCAGTACTTC
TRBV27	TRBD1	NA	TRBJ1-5	CASSRDRNNQPQHF	TGTGCCAGCTCGCGGGACAGGAACAATCAGCCCCAGCATTTT
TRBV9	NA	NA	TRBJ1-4	CASSALEGSNEKLFF	TGTGCCAGCAGCGCTCTGGAGGGTTCTAATGAAAAACTGTTTTTT
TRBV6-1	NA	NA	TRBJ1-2	CASSELHRASGYGYTF	TGTGCCAGCAGCGAGCTGCACAGGGCCTCAGGCTATGGCTACACCTTC
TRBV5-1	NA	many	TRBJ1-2	CASSLMEGRDGYTF	TGCGCCAGCAGCTTGATGGAGGGGCGGGATGGCTACACCTTC
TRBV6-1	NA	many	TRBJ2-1	CASKEMSSYNEQFF	TGTGCCAGCAAAGAAATGAGCTCCTACAATGAGCAGTTCTTC
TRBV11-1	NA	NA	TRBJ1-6	CASSSPGGGLSPLHF	TGTGCCAGCAGCTCACCGGGCGGGGGCCTTTCACCCCTCCACTTT
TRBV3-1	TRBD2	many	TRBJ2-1	CASSRLAGFSYNEQFF	TGTGCCAGCAGCCGACTAGCGGGCTTCTCCTACAATGAGCAGTTCTTC
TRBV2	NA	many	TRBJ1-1	CASIKEYNTEAFF	TGTGCCAGCATTAAAGAATATAACACTGAAGCTTTCTTT
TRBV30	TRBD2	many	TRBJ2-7	CAWSALAGAAEQYF	TGTGCCTGGAGTGCCTTAGCGGGAGCGGCCGAGCAGTACTTC
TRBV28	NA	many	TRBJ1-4	CASSLLQTNEKLFF	TGTGCCAGCAGTCTCCTGCAAACTAATGAAAAACTGTTTTTT
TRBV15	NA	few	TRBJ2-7	CATSRDGGINEQYF	TGTGCCACCAGCAGAGACGGCGGGATCAACGAGCAGTACTTC
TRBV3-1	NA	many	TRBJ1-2	CASSQRAGYGYTF	TGTGCCAGCAGCCAGAGGGCGGGGTATGGCTACACCTTC
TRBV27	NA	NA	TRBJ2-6	CASSSVQVSGANVLTF	TGTGCCAGCAGTTCCGTCCAGGTCTCTGGGGCCAACGTCCTGACTTTC
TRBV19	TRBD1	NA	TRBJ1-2	CASLQPGTGSGYTF	TGTGCCAGCCTTCAGCCGGGGACAGGTAGTGGCTACACCTTC